This is a list of T cell receptor beta chains from one sample in a study of blood T cells in healthy people across ages. TCRdb recomputed calls from the 5' RACE reads with MiXCR, one row per CDR3 protein. This sample has around 870,000 distinct CDR3 sequences, with more than 25% found just once. The source material was blood. The receptors stem from an elderly woman in good health. Each CDR3 is given with its conserved first and last residue.

J gene	V gene	CDR3 protein
TRBJ1-5	TRBV7-2	CAGSRGQGAPGGQPQHF
.	TRBV12-3/TRBV12-4	CASSRRGIEQYF
TRBJ2-1	TRBV9	CASSAPRGSRETMRKQFF
TRBJ1-5	TRBV4-2	CASSQDRARPQHF
TRBJ2-2	TRBV21-1	CASSKRRKRRGTGELFF
TRBJ2-7	TRBV6-1	CASSEAWALYEQYF
TRBJ2-2	TRBV6-2/TRBV6-3	CASNPDRSGGVGELFF
TRBJ1-1	TRBV28	CASKRYTEAFF
TRBJ2-1	TRBV12-3/TRBV12-4	CASNGGVSYNEQFF
TRBJ2-5	TRBV7-9	CASSVGVSGQETQYF
TRBJ2-2	TRBV6-2/TRBV6-3	CASSHTSGGPTNTGERFF
TRBJ1-2	TRBV25-1	CASEPGQPGYGYTF
TRBJ2-3	TRBV24-1	CAASDFLSDTQYF
TRBJ1-2	TRBV4-1	CASSQPTGGGYGYTF
TRBJ2-7	TRBV4-3	CASSQGAGANEQYF